The rows below give T cell receptor beta chains drawn from one sample of a study of T-cell memory formation after mild COVID-19. TCRdb redid the calling of the 5' RACE reads with MiXCR, one entry per CDR3 protein. Here the sample spans about 290,000 distinct CDR3 sequences, more than 15% being singletons. Sequenced material: PBMCs or a T cell subset sorted from them (not recorded which). All receptors come from a man between 18 and 29 years old who had mild COVID-19 (a few samples of this study predate the infection). Cell type and time point are not known. Both conserved end residues are part of each CDR3. A D gene is named only where the DNA matches it firmly. Size is omitted from some rows. Given values are once, few, many or a class for expanded clones.

J gene,CDR3 length,D gene,clone size,V gene,CDR3 protein,CDR3 DNA
TRBJ2-1,15,TRBD2,.,TRBV7-3,CASSKGGIRSNEQFF,TGTGCCAGCAGCAAGGGAGGGATTAGGTCCAATGAGCAGTTCTTC
TRBJ1-6,14,.,.,TRBV27,CASSLQMGDSPLHF,TGTGCCAGCAGTCTCCAAATGGGGGATTCACCCCTCCACTTT
TRBJ2-7,18,.,.,TRBV13,CASSSRLAGPLYPYEQYF,TGTGCCAGCAGCTCCAGGTTAGCAGGGCCCCTGTACCCCTACGAGCAGTACTTC
TRBJ2-5,15,TRBD1,few,TRBV5-1,CASSLIGTVQETQYF,TGCGCCAGCAGCTTAATCGGGACAGTCCAAGAAACCCAGTACTTC
TRBJ1-5,15,TRBD1,.,TRBV5-5,CASSIRGQGDQPQHF,TGTGCCAGCAGCATTCGTGGACAGGGGGATCAGCCCCAGCATTTT
TRBJ1-3,16,.,few,TRBV28,CASSFNGHNSGNTIYF,TGTGCCAGCAGTTTTAACGGACATAACTCTGGAAACACCATATATTTT
TRBJ1-5,13,.,.,TRBV5-1,CASSFEGVQPQHF,TGCGCCAGCAGCTTCGAAGGGGTCCAGCCCCAGCATTTT
TRBJ2-1,15,.,.,TRBV7-2,CASSLQAGIYNEQFF,TGTGCCAGCAGCCTACAGGCGGGAATCTACAATGAGCAGTTCTTC
TRBJ2-5,15,.,.,TRBV11-2,CASSSGGVGAETQYF,TGTGCCAGCAGCTCCGGAGGGGTTGGGGCAGAGACCCAGTACTTC
TRBJ2-7,14,.,.,TRBV20-1,CSARSPPAAYEQYF,TGCAGTGCACGATCCCCCCCCGCGGCCTACGAGCAGTACTTC
TRBJ1-3,14,.,.,TRBV7-2,CASSSVRGGNTIYF,TGTGCCAGCAGCTCTGTCAGGGGAGGAAACACCATATATTTT
TRBJ1-1,15,TRBD1,few,TRBV4-2,CASSQDRGPDTEAFF,TGTGCCAGCAGCCAGGACAGGGGGCCTGACACTGAAGCTTTCTTT
TRBJ1-1,14,TRBD1,few,TRBV7-9,CASSSGGEGTEAFF,TGTGCCAGCAGCTCAGGGGGGGAAGGGACTGAAGCTTTCTTT
TRBJ1-5,14,.,.,TRBV24-1,CATSDHKGTEPQHF,TGTGCCACCAGTGATCATAAGGGAACGGAGCCCCAGCATTTT
TRBJ1-5,14,.,.,TRBV12-3/TRBV12-4,CASSLYRDNQPQHF,TGTGCCAGCAGTTTATACAGGGACAATCAGCCCCAGCATTTT
TRBJ2-5,15,.,few,TRBV21-1,CASSPLQLRKETQYF,TGTGCCAGCAGCCCGCTGCAGCTCCGAAAAGAGACCCAGTACTTC
TRBJ2-5,15,TRBD2,.,TRBV7-2,CASSLVAGGQETQYF,TGTGCCAGCAGCTTAGTAGCGGGGGGACAAGAGACCCAGTACTTC
TRBJ2-5,15,TRBD2,few,TRBV30,CAWEPTTSGRETQYF,TGTGCCTGGGAACCTACGACTAGCGGGCGAGAGACCCAGTACTTC
TRBJ1-2,16,.,.,TRBV10-3,CAISESTGAETYGYTF,TGTGCCATCAGTGAGTCGACTGGGGCGGAAACCTATGGCTACACCTTC
TRBJ2-1,16,TRBD1,.,TRBV5-5,CASSTRQGNSYNEQFF,TGTGCCAGCAGCACCAGACAGGGAAATTCCTACAATGAGCAGTTCTTC
TRBJ1-2,14,TRBD1,few,TRBV10-3,CAISESGTGYGYTF,TGTGCCATCAGTGAGTCCGGGACAGGCTATGGCTACACCTTC
TRBJ2-2,16,.,few,TRBV7-9,CASSLVRTANTGELFF,TGTGCCAGCAGCTTAGTCCGGACAGCGAACACCGGGGAGCTGTTTTTT
TRBJ1-1,15,.,many,TRBV20-1,CSARDPYREHTEAFF,TGCAGTGCTAGGGACCCCTACAGGGAGCACACTGAAGCTTTCTTT
TRBJ1-1,13,.,.,TRBV5-1,CASSLVRGGVAFF,TGCGCCAGCAGCTTGGTACGGGGGGGAGTAGCTTTCTTT
TRBJ1-5,14,.,.,TRBV7-2,CASSLGPGAQPQHF,TGTGCCAGCAGCTTAGGGCCGGGAGCGCAGCCCCAGCATTTT
TRBJ2-3,13,.,few,TRBV7-2,CASSPQMEDTQYF,TGTGCCAGCAGCCCCCAGATGGAAGATACGCAGTATTTT
TRBJ1-1,14,.,few,TRBV9,CASSREQGNTEAFF,TGTGCCAGCAGCAGAGAGCAGGGAAACACTGAAGCTTTCTTT
TRBJ2-3,10,.,few,TRBV20-1,CSARPDTQYF,TGCAGTGCTAGACCGGATACGCAGTATTTT
TRBJ2-1,16,TRBD2,few,TRBV4-1,CASSLRTSGGANEQFF,TGCGCCAGCAGCCTGCGGACTAGCGGGGGGGCGAATGAGCAGTTCTTC
TRBJ1-4,13,.,.,TRBV4-2,CASSLHGDEKLFF,TGTGCCAGCAGCCTTCATGGGGATGAAAAACTGTTTTTT
TRBJ2-1,14,.,few,TRBV7-2,CASSLSQGYNEQFF,TGTGCCAGCAGCTTATCGCAGGGCTACAATGAGCAGTTCTTC
TRBJ2-7,14,TRBD1,.,TRBV6-1,CASSFRQGAYEQYF,TGTGCCAGCAGTTTCCGACAGGGAGCCTACGAGCAGTACTTC
TRBJ1-1,16,.,.,TRBV9,CASNRQPLNMNTEAFF,TGTGCCAGCAACAGACAGCCGCTCAATATGAACACTGAAGCTTTCTTT
TRBJ1-5,13,.,few,TRBV4-1,CASSQGPSPPQHF,TGCGCCAGCAGCCAAGGGCCCTCACCGCCCCAGCATTTT
TRBJ2-2,14,TRBD1,few,TRBV20-1,CSARGQGSTGELFF,TGCAGTGCTAGGGGACAGGGGAGCACCGGGGAGCTGTTTTTT
TRBJ1-1,13,.,many,TRBV29-1,CSVERTVNTEAFF,TGCAGCGTTGAACGGACAGTCAACACTGAAGCTTTCTTT
TRBJ1-2,15,.,few,TRBV6-5,CASSYRGSGEYGYTF,TGTGCCAGCAGTTACCGGGGGTCAGGGGAGTATGGCTACACCTTC
TRBJ1-1,13,.,few,TRBV5-6,CASSFGRDTEAFF,TGTGCCAGCAGCTTCGGCAGGGACACTGAAGCTTTCTTT
TRBJ1-1,13,.,.,TRBV5-1,CASRGGRSTEAFF,TGCGCCTCCCGGGGGGGCCGGAGCACTGAAGCTTTCTTT
TRBJ1-1,15,.,few,TRBV29-1,CSVHPPGPINTEAFF,TGCAGCGTTCATCCCCCCGGACCGATAAACACTGAAGCTTTCTTT
TRBJ1-6,15,.,few,TRBV5-1,CASTSLGGIDSPLHF,TGCGCCAGCACCTCCCTAGGGGGAATCGATTCACCCCTCCACTTT
TRBJ2-5,15,TRBD2,.,TRBV6-5,CDSSQTSGSQETQYF,TGTGACAGCAGCCAGACTAGCGGGAGCCAAGAGACCCAGTACTTC
TRBJ2-5,16,.,few,TRBV7-8,CASSPMASTTGETQYF,TGTGCCAGCAGCCCAATGGCCAGCACAACCGGGGAGACCCAGTACTTC
TRBJ1-2,16,TRBD1,few,TRBV5-1,CASSLPGTGVDYGYTF,TGCGCCAGCAGCTTACCCGGGACAGGGGTGGACTATGGCTACACCTTC
TRBJ1-5,16,.,few,TRBV9,CASSEGGDFGNQPQHF,TGTGCCAGCAGCGAGGGGGGGGATTTCGGCAATCAGCCCCAGCATTTT
TRBJ2-3,13,.,few,TRBV5-6,CASSLGQAYTQYF,TGTGCCAGCAGCTTGGGCCAGGCATATACGCAGTATTTT
TRBJ1-5,14,.,.,TRBV10-3,CAISDPRDNQPQHF,TGTGCCATCAGTGACCCCAGGGACAATCAGCCCCAGCATTTT
TRBJ1-1,13,.,many,TRBV18,CASSPYFRAEAFF,TGTGCCAGCTCCCCTTATTTCAGGGCTGAAGCTTTCTTT
TRBJ2-3,19,TRBD2,.,TRBV5-1,CASSPSAASGGALLGTQYF,TGCGCCAGCAGCCCATCCGCAGCTAGCGGGGGGGCTCTTCTAGGTACGCAGTATTTT
TRBJ1-2,15,.,few,TRBV25-1,CASSEWVGGVYGYTF,TGTGCCAGCAGTGAATGGGTAGGGGGAGTCTATGGCTACACCTTC
TRBJ1-1,15,.,.,TRBV5-1,CASTPWGGMNTEAFF,TGCGCCAGCACCCCTTGGGGCGGAATGAACACTGAAGCTTTCTTT
TRBJ2-2,12,.,few,TRBV28,CAGLASTGELFF,TGTGCCGGTTTAGCGTCCACCGGGGAGCTGTTTTTT
TRBJ1-4,17,TRBD1,few,TRBV27,CASSNLGTGGANEKLFF,TGTGCCAGCAGTAACCTGGGGACAGGGGGCGCGAATGAAAAACTGTTTTTT
TRBJ2-7,18,.,.,TRBV7-2,CASSAPTWTAPRVYEQYF,TGTGCCAGCAGCGCACCAACCTGGACAGCACCGAGGGTATACGAGCAGTACTTC